This is a list of T cell receptor beta chains from one sample in a study of blood T cell repertoires in COVID-19. Sequencing used immunoSEQ multiplex PCR; TCRdb keeps in-frame clones, though not all of them. Of more than 250,000 clones listed, 65% to 90% are singletons. Sequencing was performed on peripheral blood. All receptors come from a man between 45 and 60 years old with active or convalescent COVID-19. Both conserved end residues are part of each CDR3. The D gene is left open where the match is weak. A row's size may be missing; if present it is once, few, many or a size class.

j_call,cdr3_length,clone_size,v_call,d_call,cdr3_aa,cdr3_nt
TRBJ2-1,15,.,TRBV27,TRBD2,CASMTGLAGNNEQFF,TGTGCCAGCATGACCGGACTAGCGGGAAACAATGAGCAGTTCTTC
TRBJ2-7,15,.,TRBV19,TRBD2,CASSHRPTSVNEQYF,TGTGCCAGTAGCCACCGCCCGACTAGCGTGAACGAGCAGTACTTC
TRBJ2-3,17,once,TRBV4-1,TRBD2,CASSQDRAGVGTDTQYF,TGCGCCAGCAGCCAAGATCGAGCGGGAGTAGGGACAGATACGCAGTATTTT
TRBJ2-7,15,.,TRBV4-2,.,CASSQELTGAYEQYF,TGTGCCAGCAGCCAAGAGTTAACGGGGGCCTACGAGCAGTACTTC
TRBJ1-4,14,.,TRBV7-9,TRBD1,CASSSQGGNEKLFF,TGTGCCAGCAGCTCACAGGGGGGGAATGAAAAACTGTTTTTT
TRBJ1-2,14,few,TRBV4-1,.,CASSQEDGVGRYTF,TGCGCCAGCAGCCAAGAAGATGGCGTTGGGCGCTACACCTTC
TRBJ2-1,13,.,TRBV6-6,.,CASSLTGSDEQFF,TGTGCCAGCAGTTTAACGGGGAGCGATGAGCAGTTCTTC
TRBJ1-2,16,.,TRBV6-1,.,CASSESLVSGLDGYTF,TGTGCCAGCAGTGAATCTTTGGTGTCAGGATTGGATGGCTACACCTTC
TRBJ2-2,14,.,TRBV3-1/TRBV3-2,TRBD2,CASRTSGTTGELFF,TGTGCCAGCAGGACTAGCGGAACGACCGGGGAGCTGTTTTTT
TRBJ2-1,15,.,TRBV7-2,TRBD1,CASSPSTGAYNEQFF,TGTGCCAGCAGCCCCTCGACAGGGGCCTACAATGAGCAGTTCTTC
TRBJ2-1,14,.,TRBV5-1,TRBD2,CASSYSGRVNEQFF,TGCGCCAGCAGCTACAGCGGGAGGGTGAATGAGCAGTTCTTC
TRBJ2-7,14,.,TRBV18,TRBD1,CASSRGQGVGEQYF,TGTGCCAGCTCACGAGGACAGGGGGTGGGCGAGCAGTACTTC
TRBJ1-4,15,.,TRBV9,.,CASSLGASTNEKLFF,TGTGCCAGCAGCTTAGGGGCTTCAACTAATGAAAAACTGTTTTTT
TRBJ2-5,15,.,TRBV5-4,.,CASSLAGWYQETQYF,TGTGCCAGCAGCTTGGCCGGGTGGTACCAAGAGACCCAGTACTTC
TRBJ2-3,17,.,TRBV7-6,.,CASSLPVDTSSTDTQYF,TGTGCCAGCAGCTTACCCGTGGACACTTCTAGCACAGATACGCAGTATTTT
TRBJ1-2,11,.,TRBV10-2,.,CASGNSRGYTF,TGCGCCAGCGGTAACAGTAGGGGCTACACCTTC
TRBJ1-2,13,.,TRBV5-6,.,CASCLGGAGGYTF,TGTGCCAGCTGCCTCGGGGGGGCTGGAGGCTACACCTTC
TRBJ1-1,14,.,TRBV19,.,CASSPRVSNAEAFF,TGTGCCAGTAGTCCCAGGGTTTCTAACGCTGAAGCTTTCTTT
TRBJ1-5,16,few,TRBV13,TRBD1,CASSWLPGQDNQPQHF,TGTGCCAGCAGCTGGCTCCCGGGACAGGACAATCAGCCCCAGCATTTT
TRBJ1-2,15,.,TRBV10-2,TRBD1,CASSWDRRSNYGYTF,TGCGCCAGCAGTTGGGACAGAAGGTCCAACTATGGCTACACCTTC
TRBJ2-2,14,.,TRBV6-4,.,CASSDQGGTGELFF,TGTGCCAGCAGTGACCAGGGTGGCACCGGGGAGCTGTTTTTT
TRBJ1-2,16,.,TRBV28,.,CASSLYPGGDWNGYTF,TGTGCCAGCAGTTTATACCCAGGAGGGGATTGGAATGGCTACACCTTC
TRBJ2-1,14,.,TRBV29-1,.,CSVEGREDIGEQFF,TGCAGCGTTGAAGGGCGAGAAGACATCGGTGAGCAGTTCTTC
TRBJ2-5,17,.,TRBV19,.,CASSIGRGLRGGGTQYF,TGTGCCAGTAGTATAGGAAGGGGTTTGCGGGGAGGGGGAACCCAGTACTTC
TRBJ1-5,13,few,TRBV10-3,.,CAISQESGQPQHF,TGTGCCATCAGTCAGGAATCTGGTCAGCCCCAGCATTTT
TRBJ2-1,15,.,TRBV6-1,.,CASSEPRLASNEQFF,TGTGCCAGCAGTGAACCTCGTTTGGCTAGCAATGAGCAGTTCTTC
TRBJ2-7,14,.,TRBV10-3,TRBD2,CAISDRLAGGEQYF,TGTGCCATCAGTGATCGACTAGCGGGAGGCGAGCAGTACTTC
TRBJ2-7,14,.,TRBV3-1/TRBV3-2,TRBD2,CASSSMGLAREQYF,TGTGCCAGCAGCTCTATGGGACTAGCGAGGGAGCAGTACTTC
TRBJ2-7,12,.,TRBV25-1,TRBD1,CASIGQGYEQYF,TGTGCCAGCATCGGACAGGGTTACGAGCAGTACTTC
TRBJ1-4,13,.,TRBV14,.,CASKGGPNEKLFF,TGTGCCAGCAAAGGAGGTCCTAATGAAAAACTGTTTTTT
TRBJ2-5,10,.,TRBV20-1,.,CSASTETQYF,TGCAGTGCTAGTACTGAGACCCAGTACTTC
TRBJ1-6,15,.,TRBV2,.,CASSVSGQYNSPLHF,TGTGCCAGCAGTGTATCCGGACAGTATAATTCACCCCTCCACTTT
TRBJ2-2,17,once,TRBV5-1,.,CASSLVPGELVTGELFF,TGCGCCAGCAGCTTGGTACCAGGCGAGCTCGTCACCGGGGAGCTGTTTTTT